A selection of T cell receptor beta chains follows, all from one sample in a study of radiation and T cells in renal cell carcinoma. Clones were read by immunoSEQ multiplex PCR, and TCRdb kept only the in-frame ones, dropping some. There are approximately 110,000 clones in the sample; about four fifths occur only once, and around 2.8% lies in the top ten. The sample in question was blood, obtained from a patient whose treatment included radiotherapy and nephrectomy. These receptor sequences come from a woman between 55 and 75 years old with renal cell carcinoma. The CDR3 runs from the conserved cysteine through the conserved F or W. A D gene is named only where the DNA matches it firmly.

length	D	J	V	CDR3
15	.	TRBJ2-3	TRBV5-1	CASSLGGGSGDTQYF
12	.	TRBJ1-2	TRBV6-1	CASRDDNYGYTF
15	.	TRBJ1-1	TRBV30	CAWSRPGHLNTEAFF
16	TRBD2	TRBJ2-3	TRBV29-1	CSVELSSGSPGETQYF
14	TRBD2	TRBJ2-2	TRBV11-2	CASSFSGYTGELFF
15	TRBD1	TRBJ1-1	TRBV9	CASSPTGGMNTEAFF
12	.	TRBJ1-4	TRBV9	CASSARNEKLFF
16	TRBD2	TRBJ2-7	TRBV7-6	CASSLLTSGTYYEQYF
14	.	TRBJ2-3	TRBV6-5	CASSSGRVGDTQYF
15	.	TRBJ2-1	TRBV19	CASSSPWDAYNEQFF
16	.	TRBJ1-3	TRBV28	CASKSLSASSGNTIYF
13	.	TRBJ2-7	TRBV12-2	CASRPWAGYEQYF
13	.	TRBJ2-1	TRBV6-1	CASSYWAADEQFF
13	.	TRBJ2-7	TRBV27	CASSLVGSYEQYF
13	.	TRBJ2-2	TRBV28	CASRQLNTGELFF
16	.	TRBJ2-5	TRBV9	CASSVDSSGAGETQYF
15	TRBD2	TRBJ2-5	TRBV6-5	CASSRLAGVQETQYF